This entry describes one T cell receptor beta chain. Its antigen remains unidentified. This sample was taken from a study of T cell responses to AZD1222 COVID-19 vaccine. Notes on the study in general: Clonal diversity was possibly underestimated; the donors were predominantly white British and more often female. With dominance at 160-218 and 743-854, vaccine-associated CD4 TCRs spanned spike. Two AZD1222 administrations were followed by greater Spike-specific TCR breadth and depth.

The CDR3 contains 12 residues. V lost 5 bases to trimming and J lost 7 bases, with 9 bases between them. Here immunoSEQ multiplex PCR was the method, and the copy in TCRdb shows in-frame clones only, minus some. The sample lists 60,000 to 100,000 clones, 90% to 95% occurring once. Sequenced material: peripheral blood, taken on day 0 of MenACWY control vaccination. The chain is built from TRBV12-3 or TRBV12-4 and TRBJ1-3; D is ambiguous. The TCR sequence derives from an adult in good health. CDR3 sequence (DNA): TGTGCCAGCAGTGGCCAAATTAACACCATATATTTT. Translated, it gives CASSGQINTIYF.